Included here is one TCR beta chain sequence, with context. It lacks a known antigen. Within one base of it there is no much larger clone, and no base qualities were kept. The method was the immunoSEQ multiplex PCR assay. A mixture of 60 forward primers for TCR Vbeta segments and 13 reverse primers for TCR Jbeta segments was used in the multiplex PCR. A multiplex PCR assay on genomic DNA amplified the CDR3 region of rearranged TCR beta genes. The Illumina HiSeq System was used to sequence the amplified TCR beta libraries as 87-base-pair reads. In the original analysis: In a later analysis, tens of millions of unique TCR beta chains were counted across the approximately 640 repertoires, and about 9.9 million of these chains were shared by at least two donors. A nearest-neighbor algorithm error-corrected the raw reads and collapsed the reads into unique sequences, merging closely related sequences to remove PCR and sequencing errors. To assign V, D and J gene segments, CDR3 sequences were aligned to IMGT reference sequences. For a sequence to be retained, a match of at least six nucleotides to both a V gene segment and a J gene segment was required. A rearrangement counted as productive if the CDR3 had no stop codons and remained in frame with V and J, and every other rearrangement counted as non-productive. CDR3 was defined by IMGT convention, running from the second conserved V-encoded cysteine to the conserved J-encoded phenylalanine. The earlier analysis of some 600 of the donors excluded sequences that lacked an unambiguous match to a single V gene segment. An earlier analysis of 587 of the donors classified V segments as functional when productive rearrangements were above 56.7% and as segregating when the standard deviation between donors was above 5%. A statistical classification framework was built to diagnose cytomegalovirus status from the catalog of TCR beta chain sequences. In a later analysis, V and J genes were assigned by comparing TCR nucleotide sequences against IMGT/GENE-DB human TR gene sequences. A later analysis assigned CDR3 sequences and most-parsimonious VDJ recombination scenarios with the TCRdist pipeline. In a later analysis, each TCR beta chain was defined by its CDR3 amino acid sequence together with its V-gene family, and reads lacking a unique V-gene family were excluded. To address suspected cross-contamination and a sequencing artifact, a later analysis removed approximately 600 highly shared, low-generation-probability nucleotide sequences. For each public chain, a later analysis derived a clonal expansion index from normalized ranks of inferred template counts within each repertoire. A later analysis computed generation probabilities with a VDJ recombination model fitted to out-of-frame rearrangements, and checked the results against IGoR. In a later analysis, TCR-TCR, TCR-HLA and TCR-CMV co-occurrence was scored with hypergeometric tests, and a repertoire-size bias correction was applied to TCR pairs. To estimate false discovery rates, a later analysis permuted the HLA or CMV assignments 20 times. In a later analysis, co-occurring TCRs were grouped using DBSCAN, and TCRdist sequence similarity was added for clustering within HLA-allele-positive subsets. Co-occurrence clustering excluded repertoires with fewer than 30,000 or more than 120,000 public chains, plus five with anomalous nucleotide sharing. In its TCRdb copy, this immuneACCESS table keeps in-frame sequences only and misses some clones. Where compared with another copy, unresolved V genes explain less than half of these, and the others have no known cause. The DNA gave D and trimming, while V, J and clone size come from that table. The sample table lists 150,000 to 250,000 clones, 79% of them with a count of one. The ten largest clones take up 4.4% of the sample.

These data originate in a study of cytomegalovirus exposure and HLA in healthy donors (TCRdb year 2017). Turning to the overall study: In an earlier analysis of some 610 of the donors, 276 Gb of sequence data and 90 million to 120 million unique TCR beta sequences from 150 million to 200 million T cells were reported. Both class I and class II loci were covered by HLA typing, at four-digit resolution. All discovery cohort repertoires had been generated using a single sequencing platform. On average, around 240,000 unique TCR beta nucleotide sequences were sequenced per donor among about 400 genotyped donors of the cohort, with roughly a sixth of those sequences being non-productive. Rather than using new phenotypic data, the later analysis identified candidate immune exposures from TCR beta sequences and from how often those sequences occurred across donors. An early release covering some 640 HLA-typed donors comprised about 320 gigabases of sequencing data and 85 million to 100 million unique TCR sequences. The study aimed to test whether signatures of past pathogen exposure could be identified by cataloging public T cell receptors. An earlier analysis of some 500 of the donors applied high-throughput TCR beta sequencing to assess whether each TCR beta V gene segment acted as functional or pseudogenic. The study profiled the T cell repertoires of under 850 subjects by immunosequencing and related them to cytomegalovirus serostatus. Because of strong linkage in the cohort, roughly five DR-DQ haplotypes were treated as single units for association and clustering. Donor age, sex, ethnicity and CMV serostatus were compiled together with the repertoire data. Besides the first cohort of approximately 710 subjects, a separate validation cohort made up of 120 different subjects was used. To predict cytomegalovirus infection status, the study combined high-throughput TCR immunosequencing, statistical association of individual TCRs with disease status, and machine learning. Genome-wide SNP genotypes for about 55% of the roughly 670 donors were used in a later genetic analysis, which treated that subset as a discovery cohort. The number of donors typed differed by locus, with about 629-640 for A, B, C, DRB1 and DQB1, roughly 520 for DQA1, 600 to 610 for DPA1, and some 450 for DPB1. In a later analysis, previously published TCR beta repertoires from some 640 donors were re-analyzed and high-resolution HLA genotyping was added so that TCR occurrence patterns could be studied. The genetic ancestry cluster associated with self-reported Caucasian donors included approximately 85% of the 300 to 450 genotyped donors. Results the study describes overall, beyond this receptor: Specific HLA alleles were associated with 16,951 TCR beta sequences at a false discovery rate of 0.05 in a later analysis. The earlier analysis of around 600 of the donors excluded 15 to 20 rarely observed V segments, including chromosome 9 orphons, because counts were too low. Because the 87-base-pair reads could not distinguish some IMGT-functional V segments, including TRBV6-2 and TRBV6-3, those segments were excluded. According to the authors, the approach could potentially be generalized to other disease states and immunological phenotypes. Compared with equally common non-associated chains, HLA-associated TCR beta chains in a later analysis were more clonally expanded and had lower generation probabilities. V-gene and J-gene trimming of TCR beta chains was associated with a missense DCLRE1C variant in a later genetic analysis, and the association was replicated in an independent cohort. This cohort had only TCR beta chains sequenced, and the lack of alpha or paired-chain data limited which features could be detected. According to a later analysis, parvovirus B19, influenza, CMV and Epstein-Barr virus appeared linked to several top co-occurrence clusters. In vitro tests confirmed that a few of the cytomegalovirus-associated TCR beta chains recognize cytomegalovirus antigens. A further reported finding was that TCR beta sequences accurately predicted the HLA-A and HLA-B alleles for most subjects in the first cohort. Across donors, most TCR sequences were observed very rarely, whereas some public TCRs were present in many individuals. According to a later analysis, TCR association rates differed among HLA loci, with DRB1 alleles showing the most associated TCRs and HLA-C alleles showing the fewest. A total of about 180 TCR beta chains were listed by the study as associated with cytomegalovirus. Presence/absence analyses assumed roughly uniform sequencing depth across donors, an assumption that may not hold. Because HLA typing was unavailable for some donors at each locus, only the typed subset was used in association tests. Linkage disequilibrium might explain the correlated functional status among segregating V segments, but an unknown experimental factor could not be ruled out. Assigning TCR associations to individual alleles was difficult when HLA alleles, especially DR and DQ, strongly co-occurred. A cluster of highly shared sequence variants was judged likely to represent a technical artifact of the sequencing pipeline. According to a later genetic analysis, donors in an Asian-associated ancestry cluster had fewer N-insertions in productive TCRs than the approximately 650-donor mean. For the cohort, immune exposure information was limited to CMV serostatus. A later analysis found that most CMV-associated TCR beta chains appeared HLA-restricted, with HLA associations seemingly driven largely by CMV exposure. In both the original and validation cohorts, the classifier was reported to diagnose cytomegalovirus status with high specificity and sensitivity. An earlier analysis of approximately 600 of the donors showed that most TCR beta V segments appeared in productive rearrangements either about 90% or about 30% of the time, which broadly matched IMGT annotations.

The CDR3 spans 16 residues, from the cysteine through the phenylalanine. Solely the CDR3 DNA is kept, with 48 bases framed from the first base. The cohort was made up of 666 healthy bone marrow donors. All cohort members were sampled while nominally healthy, although unrecorded immune exposures were likely present. The donor was CMV seropositive and was included in the group of 250 to 350 seropositive cohort members. Every donor gave a peripheral blood sample, and the peripheral blood mononuclear cells from that sample were used for TCR beta sequencing. Genomic DNA was extracted from the blood cell samples with the Qiagen DNeasy Blood Extraction Kit.

The sequenced sample was PBMCs. Rearrangement joined TRBV21-1 to TRBJ2-5; the D call of TRBD1 is as the table states it, not checked on the DNA. TRBV21-1 has pseudogene status. This receptor was identified in a woman aged 25 to 39 in good health and CMV-seropositive. The CDR3 protein: CASSTPGTGPQETQYF. The nucleotide sequence reads as follows: TGTGCCAGCAGCACACCCGGGACAGGGCCCCAAGAGACCCAGTACTTC.